This entry lists 29 T cell receptor beta chains sequenced from one sample in a study of T cell repertoires in cytomegalovirus infection. Via MiXCR, TCRdb re-called the reads, giving one row per CDR3 protein. The profile covers 70,000 to 95,000 distinct CDR3 sequences, with about 29% appearing a single time and 65% to 75% taken by the ten largest. These receptors lack a known antigen. Source: CD8+ T cells from cultured PBMCs, taken from culture after CMV antigen stimulation. Receptor source: a human donor in good health (CMV status not recorded). Some clones in this sample may be carry-over from other donors' samples.

This CDR3 reads CASSLSQGNAYEQYF. Written as DNA, the CDR3 is TGTGCCAGCAGTTTATCTCAGGGGAACGCCTACGAGCAGTACTTC. V is TRBV27 and J is TRBJ2-7; a possible D gene is TRBD1 (6 bases). The CDR3 sequence is 15 residues long. Germline loops: CDR1 MNHEY, CDR2 SMNVEV (reference sequence). V was shortened by 0 bases and J by 2 bases, with 11 bases between the two germline ends.

This clonotype was detected a few times. The gene calls are TRBV6-5 and TRBJ2-5; D not certain. The CDR3 has 13 amino acids. Germline assignment: CDR1 MNHEY and CDR2 SVGAGI. V was shortened by 6 bases and J by 0 bases, with 8 bases between the two germline ends. The CDR3, as DNA: TGTGCCAGCAGCCCCGAGTACCAAGAGACCCAGTACTTC. It yields the protein CASSPEYQETQYF.

This chain uses TRBV14 with TRBJ2-7; TRBD1 aligns across 8 bases. V lost 0 bases, J lost 3 bases, and 7 bases stayed unmatched. The germline gives CDR1 SGHDN, CDR2 FVKESK. CDR3 size: 16 residues. CDR3 nucleotides: TGTGCCAGCAGCCAAGATAGGGCAGGGGGCTTCTACGAGCAGTACTTC. This gives the protein CASSQDRAGGFYEQYF.

The J gene is TRBJ2-3, the V gene TRBV28; possibly TRBD1 for D (5 bases). The CDR3 is 15 amino acids. Germline V gene data show CDR1 as MDHEN and CDR2 as SYDVKM. The ends were cut back, 3 bases at V and 4 bases at J, with 14 bases in the middle. CDR3 in DNA: TGTGCCAGCAGTTTCTATAGGGGTGGGGCAGATACGCAGTATTTT. Protein: CASSFYRGGADTQYF.

The rearrangement uses TRBV7-9 and TRBJ2-5; 10 bases match TRBD2. CDR1 is SEHNR, CDR2 FQNEAQ, per germline (reference sequence). V dropped 4 bases and J dropped 4; count of bases not matched to a gene: 6. The CDR3 runs to 15 residues. CDR3 DNA: TGTGCCAGCAGCTCACGACTAGCGGGCGGAGAGACCCAGTACTTC. Protein product: CASSSRLAGGETQYF.

This clonotype occurred a few times. This chain's CDR3 is CASSPGGTSNEQFF. DNA for the CDR3: TGTGCCAGCAGTCCAGGGGGCACCAGCAATGAGCAGTTCTTC. The chain joins TRBV7-9 to TRBJ2-1; 8 nucleotides match TRBD1. The trim removed 6 bases at V and 6 bases at J, leaving 7 bases unmatched. This CDR3 contains 14 residues. In germline, CDR1 is SEHNR, CDR2 FQNEAQ (reference sequence). Full variable domain (remainder filled in from reference TRBV7-9 and TRBJ2-1): DTGVSQNPRHKITKRGQNVTFRCDPISEHNRLYWYRQTLGQGPEFLTYFQNEAQLEKSRLLSDRFSAERPKGSFSTLEIQRTEQGDSAMYLCASSPGGTSNEQFFGPGTRLTVL.

This clonotype came up many times. The chain has TRBV13 and TRBJ1-3; D perhaps matches TRBD1 (6 bases). The CDR3 sequence is 15 residues long. CDR1 and CDR2 (germline): PRHDT, FYEKMQ (reference sequence). The ends were cut back, 2 bases at V and 4 bases at J, with 12 bases in the middle. CDR3 residues: CASSLKGQFGNTIYF. The CDR3 DNA reads TGTGCCAGCAGCTTAAAAGGACAGTTCGGAAACACCATATATTTT.

This chain connects TRBV3-1 to TRBJ2-3; 7 bases agree with TRBD1. Looked up from germline, CDR1 is LGHDT and CDR2 is YNNKEL (reference sequence). Trimming took 2 bases from V and 1 from J; bases not matched to a gene: 6. The CDR3 has 16 amino acids. This CDR3 is CASSQTGVVGTDTQYF. The CDR3, as DNA: TGTGCCAGCAGCCAAACAGGGGTCGTAGGCACAGATACGCAGTATTTT.

The chain is built from TRBV25-1 and TRBJ1-2, with 7 bases fitting TRBD1. V was clipped by 4 bases and J by 8 bases; unmatched bases: 7. The CDR3 is 13 residues long. Per the germline V gene, CDR1 is MGHDK and CDR2 is SYGVNS. CDR3 nucleotides: TGTGCCAGCAGTGCGCGGACAGGTCGCGGCTACACCTTC. Protein sequence: CASSARTGRGYTF.

CDR3 amino acids: CSAPVRHEQYF. As DNA, the CDR3 is TGCAGTGCCCCGGTCCGCCACGAGCAGTACTTC. This sequence joins TRBV20-1 and TRBJ2-7; D remains ambiguous. The CDR3 runs 11 residues. V was pared by 6 bases and J by 5 bases, with 11 bases between. Per germline, CDR1 DFQATT and CDR2 SNEGSKA (reference sequence).

The chain has TRBV19 and TRBJ2-3; the match to TRBD2 covers 15 bases. CDR1 LNHDA and CDR2 SQIVND come from the germline V gene (reference sequence). Unmatched junction bases numbered 6, after V lost 5 bases and J lost 6 bases. The CDR3 is 16 residues long. DNA for the CDR3: TGTGCCAGTAGTCCCCGGACTAGCGGGGGGGTTGATACGCAGTATTTT. Translating gives CASSPRTSGGVDTQYF.

The sample holds a few counts of this clonotype. V gene TRBV7-9 combines with J gene TRBJ1-4, with 7 bases lining up with TRBD1. CDR1 is SEHNR and CDR2 is FQNEAQ in the germline V gene (reference sequence). With V trimmed by 6 bases and J by 5 bases, 15 bases remained unmatched. This CDR3 spans 17 amino acids. The CDR3 sequence is CASRTTGEDMVNEKLFF. CDR3 DNA sequence: TGTGCCAGCAGGACAACAGGGGAGGATATGGTCAATGAAAAACTGTTTTTT.

This clonotype has more than one count but fewer than ten. The chain carries TRBV12-3 or TRBV12-4 and TRBJ1-5, with unresolved D. This CDR3 is built from 12 residues. V was trimmed by 2 bases and J by 7 bases, leaving 6 bases between them. The CDR3, as DNA: TGTGCCAGCAGTTTAATTGGACAGCCCCAGCATTTT. It translates to CASSLIGQPQHF.

This clonotype was recorded a few times. The gene calls are TRBV28 and TRBJ1-6; 8 bases are shared with TRBD1. J lost 5 bases, V lost 7 bases, and 4 bases had no gene match. The germline gives CDR1 MDHEN, CDR2 SYDVKM. The CDR3 totals 14 residues. The CDR3 DNA sequence: TGTGCCAGCAAACCGGGACAGGATAATTCACCCCTCCACTTT. Translated, it gives CASKPGQDNSPLHF.

This sequence joins TRBV6-1 and TRBJ2-7; D uncertain. This CDR3 is built from 17 residues. V lost 2 bases to trimming and J lost 0 bases, with 17 bases between them. The germline gives CDR1 MNHNS, CDR2 SASEGT. The DNA of the CDR3 is TGTGCCAGCAGTGAACCTCCGGGTCAGATAAGCTCCTACGAGCAGTACTTC. It is translated as CASSEPPGQISSYEQYF.

This clonotype appeared many times. The chain couples TRBV20-1 to TRBJ1-3; D uncertain. The CDR3 length is 18 residues. Trimming took 3 bases from V and 7 from J, leaving 28 bases between them. The germline CDR1 and CDR2 sequences are DFQATT and SNEGSKA (reference sequence). The CDR3 spells CSASASFRGLKEENTIYF. The CDR3 DNA is TGCAGTGCTAGTGCATCTTTCCGGGGTCTAAAAGAGGAGAACACCATATATTTT.

V usage is TRBV12-3 or TRBV12-4 and J usage is TRBJ2-3, with TRBD2 matching 10 bases. The CDR3 spans 16 residues. Trimming at V came to 8 bases and at J to 5 bases, leaving 13 bases not matched to a gene. The CDR3 DNA reads TGTGCCAGCTTCGATGCCGGGACTAGCGTCGAAGATACGCAGTATTTT. It translates to CASFDAGTSVEDTQYF.

This clonotype was picked up a small number of times. The V gene is TRBV7-2, the J gene TRBJ2-6, with 9 bases fitting TRBD1. Germline V gives CDR1 SGHTA, CDR2 FQGNSA. Trimming took 8 bases from V and 0 from J; bases not matched to a gene: 14. The CDR3 is 19 residues long. The CDR3 DNA is TGTGCCAGCGGAAGTCGGGACAGGGAGGGCTACTCTGGGGCCAACGTCCTGACTTTC. It is translated as CASGSRDREGYSGANVLTF.

V gene TRBV10-3 combines with J gene TRBJ2-5, with TRBD1 as a possible D gene (5 bases). Germline CDR1 is ENHRY and CDR2 is SYGVKD. The CDR3 spans 15 residues. Trimming shortened V by 6 bases and J by 2 bases, and 16 bases separated the two germline ends. The CDR3 loop is CAISQNLGQQETQYF. CDR3 in DNA: TGTGCCATCAGCCAGAACCTGGGGCAACAAGAGACCCAGTACTTC.

The sample holds a few counts of this clonotype. The chain uses TRBV12-3 or TRBV12-4 and TRBJ2-7; possible D gene TRBD2, 6 bases. The ends were cut back, 5 bases at V and 1 base at J, with 6 bases in the middle. There are 12 residues in the CDR3. The DNA for the CDR3 is TGTGCCAGCAGTGGGGGGTCCTACGAGCAGTACTTC. It encodes CASSGGSYEQYF.

This clonotype was recorded a few times. This sequence joins TRBV6-5 and TRBJ2-3, with 10 bases aligning to TRBD2. The germline V gene has CDR1 MNHEY and CDR2 SVGAGI. CDR3 length: 15 amino acids. Trimming took 6 bases from V and 3 from J; bases not matched to a gene: 6. As DNA, the CDR3 is TGTGCCAGCAGGTGGATAGCGGGGGGAACAGATACGCAGTATTTT. It yields the protein CASRWIAGGTDTQYF.

The chain couples TRBV7-9 to TRBJ1-1; D possibly corresponds to TRBD1 (5 bases). Between the trimmed V and J ends, which lost 5 bases and 1 base, there was a span of 14 bases. Germline V CDR1 and CDR2: SEHNR, FQNEAQ (reference sequence). The CDR3 totals 15 residues. CDR3 bases: TGTGCCAGCAGCCCCTGGGGCAACTCGAACACTGAAGCTTTCTTT. Translating gives CASSPWGNSNTEAFF. Full variable domain (missing parts from reference TRBV7-9 and TRBJ1-1): DTGVSQNPRHKITKRGQNVTFRCDPISEHNRLYWYRQTLGQGPEFLTYFQNEAQLEKSRLLSDRFSAERPKGSFSTLEIQRTEQGDSAMYLCASSPWGNSNTEAFFGQGTRLTVV.

This clonotype was observed a few times. The DNA of the CDR3 is TGTGCCAGCTCACAAGGACAAGTCATAGCTAATGAAAAACTGTTTTTT. Residues: CASSQGQVIANEKLFF. The chain recombines TRBV18 with TRBJ1-4, with a possible D match to TRBD1 (5 bases). Between the trimmed V and J ends, which lost 4 bases and 3 bases, there was a span of 15 bases. Germline assignment: CDR1 KGHSH and CDR2 LQKENI. The CDR3 spans 16 residues.

This chain uses TRBV19 with TRBJ1-5; D gene uncertain. Trimming took 8 bases from V and 4 from J, leaving 18 bases between them. Per the germline V gene, CDR1 is LNHDA and CDR2 is SQIVND (reference sequence). The CDR3 extends over 15 amino acids. The CDR3 protein is CASSQFFLSNQPQHF. DNA for the CDR3: TGTGCCAGTTCCCAATTTTTCCTCTCGAATCAGCCCCAGCATTTT.

This clonotype was observed a few times. The chain links TRBV7-3 to TRBJ2-7; TRBD1 matches at 8 bases. The CDR3 loop spans 15 amino acids. CDR1 is SGHTA and CDR2 is FQGTGA in the germline V gene. V trimming: 6 bases; J trimming: 2 bases; junction bases outside the gene matches: 9. The CDR3 DNA reads TGTGCCAGCAGTCAAGGACAGGGCCTACCCTACGAGCAGTACTTC. It codes for CASSQGQGLPYEQYF.

This clonotype has just one count. The chain combines TRBV11-2 with TRBJ2-4, with unresolved D. Trimming removed 4 bases at V and 3 bases at J, with 4 bases between. The CDR3 runs to 12 residues. The V gene's germline CDR1 is SGHAT and CDR2 FQNNGV. CDR3 nucleotides: TGTGCCAGCAGCTCCCTCAAAAACATTCAGTACTTC. It encodes CASSSLKNIQYF.

This clonotype showed up just a few times. V gene TRBV5-6 combines with J gene TRBJ2-3, with D perhaps matching TRBD2 (5 bases). Germline V lookup: CDR1 SGHDT, CDR2 YYEEEE. CDR3 length: 15 amino acids. V shed 4 bases and J shed 0 bases, with 12 bases lying between them. The CDR3 DNA is TGTGCCAGCAGCGGGTCCGGGGAGAGCACAGATACGCAGTATTTT. It translates to CASSGSGESTDTQYF.

This clonotype showed up just a few times. V and J are TRBV7-2 and TRBJ2-5, with 7 bases fitting TRBD1. In germline, CDR1 is SGHTA, CDR2 FQGNSA. The junction had 5 bases not matched to a gene; V was cut back by 2 bases and J by 2 bases. The CDR3 totals 15 residues. The CDR3 is CASSLFDREQETQYF. In nucleotides, the CDR3 is TGTGCCAGCAGCTTATTCGACAGGGAACAAGAGACCCAGTACTTC. Drawing the rest from reference TRBV7-2 and TRBJ2-5, the complete variable domain is GAGVSQSPSNKVTEKGKDVELRCDPISGHTALYWYRQSLGQGLEFLIYFQGNSAPDKSGLPSDRFSAERTGGSVSTLTIQRTQQEDSAVYLCASSLFDREQETQYFGPGTRLLVL.

In this sample, this clonotype turned up a few times. The chain recombines TRBV2 with TRBJ2-7, with D perhaps assigned TRBD1 or TRBD2 (5 bases each). V lost 9 bases to trimming and J lost 5 bases, with 20 bases between them. Germline CDR1 SNHLY, CDR2 FYNNEI. The CDR3 covers 14 residues. The CDR3 here is CASMGVGVRNEQYF. In DNA form, the CDR3 reads TGTGCCAGTATGGGGGTAGGGGTAAGAAACGAGCAGTACTTC. The variable domain in full, completed from reference TRBV2 and TRBJ2-7, reads EPEVTQTPSHQVTQMGQEVILRCVPISNHLYFYWYRQILGQKVEFLVSFYNNEISEKSEIFDDQFSVERPDGSNFTLKIRSTKLEDSAMYFCASMGVGVRNEQYFGPGTRLTVT.